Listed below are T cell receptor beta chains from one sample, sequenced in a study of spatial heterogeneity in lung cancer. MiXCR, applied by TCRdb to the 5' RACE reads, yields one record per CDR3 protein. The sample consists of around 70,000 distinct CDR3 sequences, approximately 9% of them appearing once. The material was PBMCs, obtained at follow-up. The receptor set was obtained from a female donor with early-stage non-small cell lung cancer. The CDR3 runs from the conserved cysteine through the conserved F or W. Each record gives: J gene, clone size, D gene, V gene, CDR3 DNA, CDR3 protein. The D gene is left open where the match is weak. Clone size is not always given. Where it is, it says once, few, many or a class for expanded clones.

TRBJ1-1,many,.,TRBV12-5,TGTGCTAGTGGTTTGAATACAGGGAACACTGAAGCTTTCTTT,CASGLNTGNTEAFF
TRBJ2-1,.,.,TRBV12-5,TGTGCTAGTGGTTTGGTAACTAGCTCCCTGTCGAGTGAGCAGTTCTTC,CASGLVTSSLSSEQFF
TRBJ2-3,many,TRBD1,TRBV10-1,TGCGCCAGCAGTGGGACAGGGAATGGAGATACGCAGTATTTT,CASSGTGNGDTQYF
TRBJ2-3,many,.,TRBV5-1,TGCGCCAGCAGCTTGGCCGGCTGGAGCACAGATACGCAGTATTTT,CASSLAGWSTDTQYF
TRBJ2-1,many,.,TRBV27,TGTGCCAGCACCCCTTTTCGCGGGAGACAGGACAATGAGCAGTTCTTC,CASTPFRGRQDNEQFF
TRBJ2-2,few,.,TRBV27,TGTGCCAGCAGCCTTATCCCGGACTTGGCCCATAACACCGGGGAGCTGTTTTTT,CASSLIPDLAHNTGELFF
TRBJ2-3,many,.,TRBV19,TGTGCCAGTAGTATCCCCTCGTCAGATACGCAGTATTTT,CASSIPSSDTQYF
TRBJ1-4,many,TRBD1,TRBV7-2,TGTGCCAGCAGCACGGGACAGGGGTTAGGTGAAAAACTGTTTTTT,CASSTGQGLGEKLFF
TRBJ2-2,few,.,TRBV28,TGTGCCACCTTTACCTGGGGACAAAGGAACACCGGGGAGCTGTTTTTT,CATFTWGQRNTGELFF
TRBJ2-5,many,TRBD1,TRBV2,TGTGCCAGCAGTGAACAGGGGGTCCGGTTGGAGACCCAGTACTTC,CASSEQGVRLETQYF
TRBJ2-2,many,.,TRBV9,TGTGCCAGCAGCGTAGAATGGGGGCAAACCGGGGAGCTGTTTTTT,CASSVEWGQTGELFF
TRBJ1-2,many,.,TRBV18,TGTGCCAGCTCACCCCAGGACAGTCCTAACTATGGCTACACCTTC,CASSPQDSPNYGYTF
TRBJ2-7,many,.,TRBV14,TGTGCCAGCAGCCACCTCCCCGGTCGGGGCCCCTACGAGCAGTACTTC,CASSHLPGRGPYEQYF
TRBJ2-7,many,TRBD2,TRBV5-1,TGCGCCAGCAGGACCGGGACTAGTAGCAACGAGCAGTACTTC,CASRTGTSSNEQYF
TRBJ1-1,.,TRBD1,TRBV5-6,TGTGCCAGCAGCCCCATGACAGGGGCGATGAACACTGAAGCTTTCTTT,CASSPMTGAMNTEAFF
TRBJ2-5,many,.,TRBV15,TGTGCCACCAGCAGAGATCGAGCATCAGGGTTGGAGACCCAGTACTTC,CATSRDRASGLETQYF
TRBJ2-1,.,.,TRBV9,TGTGCCAGCAGCACCTACAATGAGCAGTTCTTC,CASSTYNEQFF
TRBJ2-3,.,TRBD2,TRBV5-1,TGCGCCGGCAGCTTGGCCACTAGCGCGGTCACAGATACGCAGTATTTT,CAGSLATSAVTDTQYF
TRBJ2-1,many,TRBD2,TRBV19,TGTGCCAGTAGTATCCTTCGGACTAGCGGGAGCGATGAGCAGTTCTTC,CASSILRTSGSDEQFF
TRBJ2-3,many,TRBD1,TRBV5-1,TGCGCCAGCAGCTTGGCCCGGGACAGGAGAAGCACAGATACGCAGTATTTT,CASSLARDRRSTDTQYF
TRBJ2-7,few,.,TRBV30,TGTGCCTGGAGTGTGGACAGCTCCTACGAGCAGTACTTC,CAWSVDSSYEQYF
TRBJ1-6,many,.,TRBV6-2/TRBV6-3,TGTGCCAGCAGTTACGCAGGGAGGAATTCACCCCTCCACTTT,CASSYAGRNSPLHF
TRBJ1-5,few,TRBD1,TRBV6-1,TGTGCCAGCAGTGGGCGGACAGGCCTACCTTATAGCAATCAGCCCCAGCATTTT,CASSGRTGLPYSNQPQHF
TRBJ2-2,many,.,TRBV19,TGTGCCAGTAGTCTCCAGACAGGACTTACCGGGGAGCTGTTTTTT,CASSLQTGLTGELFF
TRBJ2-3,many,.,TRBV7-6,TGTGCCAGCAGCCCCTATGGTTTCACAGATACGCAGTATTTT,CASSPYGFTDTQYF
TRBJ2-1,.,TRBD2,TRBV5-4,TGTGCCAGCAGCTTGACAGGGACTAGCGGGCAGTTCTTC,CASSLTGTSGQFF
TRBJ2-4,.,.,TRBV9,TGTGCCAACAGCCCCGGGGAGGGGGGCCTAGCCAAAAACATTCAGTACTTC,CANSPGEGGLAKNIQYF
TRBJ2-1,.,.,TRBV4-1,TGCGCCAGCAGCCAAGGTCTCTACAATGAGCAGTTCTTC,CASSQGLYNEQFF
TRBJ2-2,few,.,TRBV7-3,TGTGCCAGCAAATACGCGAACACCGGGGAGCTGTTTTTT,CASKYANTGELFF
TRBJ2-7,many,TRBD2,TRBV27,TGTGCCAGCAGTCCATTGCGATCTCTAGCGGGAGTCTACGAGCAGTACTTC,CASSPLRSLAGVYEQYF
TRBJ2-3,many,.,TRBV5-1,TGCGCCAGCAGCTTGGTAGAGGGCGGCACAGATACGCAGTATTTT,CASSLVEGGTDTQYF
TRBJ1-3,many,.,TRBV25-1,TGTGCCAGCAGTGAGGGAGGGACTGGAAACACCATATATTTT,CASSEGGTGNTIYF